These 8 T cell receptor beta chains were all obtained from the same sample, sequenced in a study of CD8+CD57+ T cells in acquired aplastic anemia. Profiling of TCR beta VDJ combinations and CDR3 sequences used genomic DNA as template. TCRdb called the reads again in MiXCR, with one record for every CDR3 protein. The sample holds 200,000 to 250,000 distinct CDR3 sequences, about 60% seen once. All patients picked for sequencing had shown, by flow cytometry, an expansion of CD8+CD57+ cells. Material: sorted CD4+, CD8+, or CD8+CD57+ T cells (not recorded which) from PBMCs. The origin of the receptors is a human donor with aplastic anemia.

The chain carries TRBV10-1 and TRBJ2-3, with 14 bases matching TRBD2. Looked up from germline, CDR1 is WNHNN and CDR2 is SYGVQD (reference sequence). Losses at the gene ends were 10 bases for V and 2 bases for J; bases not matched to a gene: 8. The CDR3 is 16 amino acids. The CDR3 DNA reads TGCGCCACTGTGGGACTAGCGGGGGTCAACACAGATACGCAGTATTTT. Translation gives CATVGLAGVNTDTQYF.

In regard to this clonotype: A much larger clone differs from this one at a single base, so this may be a read error. The conserved phenylalanine or tryptophan is not found at the CDR3 terminus, so this likely reflects a read error. This chain uses TRBV4-1 with TRBJ1-2; no clear D. The CDR3 covers 13 residues. V was trimmed by 1 base and J by 7 bases, leaving 10 bases between them. Per the germline V gene, CDR1 is MGHRA and CDR2 is YSYEKL. The CDR3 loop reads CASSQGDETGYTI. For the CDR3, the DNA is TGCGCCAGCAGCCAAGGGGATGAAACTGGCTACACCATC.

Notes on this clonotype: A single base separates this from a much larger clone, so it may be a read error. V gene TRBV19 combines with J gene TRBJ2-2; 9 bases are shared with TRBD2. CDR3 length: 16 residues. Germline lookup yields CDR1 LNHDA and CDR2 SQIVND (reference sequence). Here the CDR3 DNA reads TGTGCCAGTAGTGGCGGGGGGGCCGCGAACGCCGGGGAGCTGTTTTTT. Protein sequence: CASSGGGAANAGELFF.

V is TRBV2 and J is TRBJ2-5, with D perhaps TRBD1 (5 bases). Germline lookup yields CDR1 SNHLY and CDR2 FYNNEI. CDR3 length: 14 amino acids. The germline V and J ends were trimmed by 11 bases and 4 bases, with 20 bases remaining between them. The CDR3: CAGGPQDTLETQYF. As DNA, the CDR3 is TGTGCCGGCGGACCCCAGGACACCCTAGAGACCCAGTACTTC. Full variable domain (outside the CDR3, taken from reference TRBV2 and TRBJ2-5): EPEVTQTPSHQVTQMGQEVILRCVPISNHLYFYWYRQILGQKVEFLVSFYNNEISEKSEIFDDQFSVERPDGSNFTLKIRSTKLEDSAMYFCAGGPQDTLETQYFGPGTRLLVL.

This rearrangement joins TRBV5-4 to TRBJ1-2, with TRBD1 matching 7 bases. CDR1 and CDR2 from the germline V gene are SGHNT and YYREEE (reference sequence). V shed 3 bases, J shed 8 bases, and the junction held 13 bases outside the gene matches. The CDR3 runs 15 residues. The CDR3 region has the DNA TGTGCCAGCAGCTCGCCGAGTGACAGGGTTCGAGGCTACACCTTC. It codes for CASSSPSDRVRGYTF.

Comment on this clonotype: Since a much larger clone is just one base distant, this may be a read error. The V gene is TRBV12-3 or TRBV12-4, the J gene TRBJ1-1; 7 nucleotides agree with TRBD1. There are 13 residues in the CDR3. The CDR3 region is CASPPGGCTGAFF. The CDR3, as DNA: TGTGCCAGTCCTCCAGGGGGTTGCACTGGAGCTTTCTTT.

The rearrangement joins TRBV7-9 to TRBJ2-3; TRBD2 agrees at 11 bases. Per the germline V gene, CDR1 is SEHNR and CDR2 is FQNEAQ (reference sequence). This CDR3 is built from 16 residues. J gave up 3 bases and V 5 bases, and 7 bases lay outside the gene matches. The CDR3, as DNA: TGTGCCAGCAGCCAAGGAGCTAGCGGGAGGACAGATACGCAGTATTTT. Amino acids: CASSQGASGRTDTQYF. Full variable domain (rest looked up from reference TRBV7-9 and TRBJ2-3): DTGVSQNPRHKITKRGQNVTFRCDPISEHNRLYWYRQTLGQGPEFLTYFQNEAQLEKSRLLSDRFSAERPKGSFSTLEIQRTEQGDSAMYLCASSQGASGRTDTQYFGPGTRLTVL.

The V call is TRBV9, the J call TRBJ1-6, with D unclear. V lost 0 bases and J 9 bases, leaving 7 bases between the germline ends. The CDR3 is 13 amino acids. CDR1 is SGDLS and CDR2 is YYNGEE in the germline V gene. The CDR3 here is CASSVGAASPLHF. CDR3 DNA sequence: TGTGCCAGCAGCGTAGGGGCTGCTTCACCCCTCCACTTT.